This TCR beta chain derives from a study of T-cell reconstitution after alpha-beta-depleted transplantation in children. General observations from the study: Elevated TCRbeta diversity at day 60 was traced, in some patients, to surviving recipient T cells and thymic progenitors. Reportedly, roughly two months post-transplant, alpha-beta T cells arose from several hundred expanded graft clones. The main origin of T-cell counts and diversity one year after transplant was newly produced T cells.

Unique molecular identifiers were built into the TCRbeta library. MiXCR, run by TCRdb on the PCR reads, gives a single entry per CDR3 protein. The sample has 200,000 to 250,000 distinct CDR3 sequences; about 11% are singletons. This clonotype was seen many times. Its matching antigen is unknown. The V end lost 1 base, the J end lost 5 bases, and 11 bases lay between the germline ends. The length of the CDR3 is 14 residues. This chain connects TRBV12-3 or TRBV12-4 to TRBJ1-2; D is perhaps TRBD1 (5 bases). The clonotype originates from a child in the first two years of life with acute myeloid leukemia, due to receive a stem cell transplant. Sequenced material: PBMCs, taken before TCRalphabeta/CD19-depleted stem cell transplant. For the CDR3, the DNA is TGTGCCAGCAGTTTAGGGGGGGTAAGATATGGCTACACCTTC. As protein: CASSLGGVRYGYTF.